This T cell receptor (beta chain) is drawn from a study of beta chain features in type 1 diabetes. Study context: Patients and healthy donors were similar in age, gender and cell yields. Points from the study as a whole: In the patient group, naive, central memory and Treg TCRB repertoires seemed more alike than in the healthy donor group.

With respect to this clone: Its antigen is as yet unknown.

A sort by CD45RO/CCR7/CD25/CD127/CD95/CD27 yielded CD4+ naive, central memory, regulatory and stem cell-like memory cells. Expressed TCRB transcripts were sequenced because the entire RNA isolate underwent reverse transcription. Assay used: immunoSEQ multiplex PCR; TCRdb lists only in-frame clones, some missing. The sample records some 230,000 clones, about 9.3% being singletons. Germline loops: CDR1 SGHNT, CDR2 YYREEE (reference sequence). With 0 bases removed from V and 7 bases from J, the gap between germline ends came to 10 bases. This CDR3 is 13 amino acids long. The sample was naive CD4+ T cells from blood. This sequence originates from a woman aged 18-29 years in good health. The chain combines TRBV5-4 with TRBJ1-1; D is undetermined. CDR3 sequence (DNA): TGTGCCAGCAGCTTGGCACCGGGGATTGAAGCTTTCTTT. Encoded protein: CASSLAPGIEAFF.